The source of this T cell receptor (beta chain) is a study of blood T cells in healthy people across ages. CDR1 and CDR2 (germline): ENHRY, SYGVKD. V lost 3 bases, J lost 2 bases, and 13 bases lay in between. CDR3 size: 15 residues. Regarding this clonotype: A much larger clonotype is one base distant, so this may be a read error.

Through a sample-barcoded 5' primer and a J-beta primer mix, a second PCR was run for roughly 6 to 11 cycles. TCRdb re-analysed the 5' RACE reads in MiXCR, keeping a single row per CDR3 protein. Among about 810,000 distinct CDR3 sequences listed, approximately 35% were seen once. This chain connects TRBV10-3 to TRBJ2-5; unclear D gene. The TCR sequence derives from a man aged 18 to 29 in good health. Sequencing was carried out using blood. The CDR3 reads CAISDLAVKQETQYF. Written as DNA, the CDR3 is TGTGCCATCAGTGACCTGGCGGTCAAACAAGAGACCCAGTACTTC.